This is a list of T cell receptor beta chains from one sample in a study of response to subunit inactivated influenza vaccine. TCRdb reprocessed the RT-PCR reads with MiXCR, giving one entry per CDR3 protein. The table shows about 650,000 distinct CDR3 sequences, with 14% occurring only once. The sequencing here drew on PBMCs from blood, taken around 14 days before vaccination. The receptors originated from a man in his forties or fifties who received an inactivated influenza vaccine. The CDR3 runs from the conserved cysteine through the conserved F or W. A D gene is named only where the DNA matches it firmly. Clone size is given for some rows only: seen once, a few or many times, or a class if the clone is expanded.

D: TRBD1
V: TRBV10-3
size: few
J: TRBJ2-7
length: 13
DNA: TGTGCCATCAGTCCCCAGGGGGCCCACGAGCAGTACTTC
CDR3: CAISPQGAHEQYF

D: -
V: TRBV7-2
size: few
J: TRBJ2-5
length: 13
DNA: TGTGCCAGCAGCTTAATATCAGCACAGACCCAGTACTTC
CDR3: CASSLISAQTQYF

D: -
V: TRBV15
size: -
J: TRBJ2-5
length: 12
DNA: TGTGCCACCAGCAGGTCGGGAGAGACCCAGTACTTC
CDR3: CATSRSGETQYF

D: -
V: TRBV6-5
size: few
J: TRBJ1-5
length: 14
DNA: TGTGCCAGCAGTTACGCGCAGGGAAGTCAGCCCCAGCATTTT
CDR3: CASSYAQGSQPQHF

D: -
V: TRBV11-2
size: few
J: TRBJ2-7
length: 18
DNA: TGTGCCAGCAGCTTAAAAGGGTCCGAAGGAGATCTCACCTACGAGCAGTACTTC
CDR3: CASSLKGSEGDLTYEQYF

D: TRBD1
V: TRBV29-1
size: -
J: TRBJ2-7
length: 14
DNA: TGCAGCGTCGCACACCGGGACAGTTACTACGAGCAGTACTTC
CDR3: CSVAHRDSYYEQYF

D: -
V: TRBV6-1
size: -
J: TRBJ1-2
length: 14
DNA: TGTGCCAGCACCCCCCTAGGCACAAACTATGGCTACACCTTC
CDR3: CASTPLGTNYGYTF

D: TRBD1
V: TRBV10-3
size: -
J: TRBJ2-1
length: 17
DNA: TGTGCCATCAGTGGGGCGAGGGGGCAAGTACGCTACAATGAGCAGTTCTTC
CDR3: CAISGARGQVRYNEQFF

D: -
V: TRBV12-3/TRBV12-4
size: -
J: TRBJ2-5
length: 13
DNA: TGTGCCAGCAGAGACAGCAACCAAGAGACCCAGTACTTC
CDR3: CASRDSNQETQYF

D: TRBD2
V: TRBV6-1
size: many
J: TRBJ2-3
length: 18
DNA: TGTGCCAGCCGCCCGGGAGGGGTTACTAGCGGGTCGGCAGATACGCAGTATTTT
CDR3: CASRPGGVTSGSADTQYF

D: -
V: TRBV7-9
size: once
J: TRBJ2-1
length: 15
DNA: TGTGCCAGCAGCTTAGTATTGGGGGACTACAATGAGCAGTTCTTC
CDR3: CASSLVLGDYNEQFF

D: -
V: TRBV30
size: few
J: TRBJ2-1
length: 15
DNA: TGTGCCTGGAGTACGGGACATGGAGCCTACAATGAGCAGTTCTTC
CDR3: CAWSTGHGAYNEQFF

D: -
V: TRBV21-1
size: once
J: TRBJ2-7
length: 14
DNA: TGTGCCAGCAGCCCGCGACGGTCGATTCCCGAGCAGTACTTC
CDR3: CASSPRRSIPEQYF

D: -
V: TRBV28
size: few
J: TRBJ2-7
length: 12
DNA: TGTGCCAGCAGGGATCAAGCCTACGAGCAGTACTTC
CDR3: CASRDQAYEQYF

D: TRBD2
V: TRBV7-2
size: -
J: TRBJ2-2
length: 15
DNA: TGTGCCAGCAGCTTACAAGCGGGAGCAGGCGGGGAGCTGTTTTTT
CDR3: CASSLQAGAGGELFF

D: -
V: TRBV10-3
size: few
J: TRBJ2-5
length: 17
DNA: TGTGCCATCAGTCGAGTTATCGGAGAACCCGCTGGAGAGACCCAGTACTTC
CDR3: CAISRVIGEPAGETQYF

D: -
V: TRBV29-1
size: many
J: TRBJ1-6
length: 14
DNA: TGCAGCGTTGGAACGGGGCAGGGGAATTCACCCCTCCACTTT
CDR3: CSVGTGQGNSPLHF

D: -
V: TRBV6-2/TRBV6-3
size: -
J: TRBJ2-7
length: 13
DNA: TGTGCCAGCAGAACCAGGAGCTCCTACGAGCAGTACTTC
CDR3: CASRTRSSYEQYF

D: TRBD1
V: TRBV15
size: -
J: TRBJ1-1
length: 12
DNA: TGTGCCACCAGCAGAGACAGGGGGCAAGCTTTCTTT
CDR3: CATSRDRGQAFF

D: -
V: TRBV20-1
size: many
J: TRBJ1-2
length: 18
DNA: TGCAGTGCTAGCATGGGGGTTGGAAGTTACGAGGCTAACTATGGCTACACCTTC
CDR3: CSASMGVGSYEANYGYTF

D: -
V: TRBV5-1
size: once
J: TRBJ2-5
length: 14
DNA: TGCGCCAGCAGCTTGGGACCACCGTCTGAGACCCAGTACTTC
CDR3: CASSLGPPSETQYF

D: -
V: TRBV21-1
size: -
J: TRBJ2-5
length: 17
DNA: TGTGCCAGCAGCGAAGCCACTAGCGGGGGGAGCCAAGAGACCCAGTACTTC
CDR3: CASSEATSGGSQETQYF

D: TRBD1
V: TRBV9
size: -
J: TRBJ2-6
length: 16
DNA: TGTGCCAGCAGCGACCGACAGGGTTCTGGGGCCAACGTCCTGACTTTC
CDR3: CASSDRQGSGANVLTF

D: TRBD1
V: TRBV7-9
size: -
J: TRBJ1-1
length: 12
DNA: TGTGCCAGCAGCCCCCAGACAGGGCGGGCTTTCTTT
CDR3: CASSPQTGRAFF

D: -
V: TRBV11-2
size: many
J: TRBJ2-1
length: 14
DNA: TGTGCCAGCAGCTTACTATACCAGGGCTATGAGCAGTTCTTC
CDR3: CASSLLYQGYEQFF

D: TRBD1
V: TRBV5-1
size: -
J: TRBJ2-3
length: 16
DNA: TGCGCCAGCAGCTTGTACGGACAGGGGGACACAGATACGCAGTATTTT
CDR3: CASSLYGQGDTDTQYF

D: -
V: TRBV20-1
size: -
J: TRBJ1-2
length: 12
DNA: TGCAGTGCGTCACAGGGTGTCTATGGCTACACCTTC
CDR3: CSASQGVYGYTF

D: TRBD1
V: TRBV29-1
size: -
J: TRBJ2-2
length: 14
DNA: TGCAGCGCTGGGACAGCCGCGAACACCGGGGAGCTGTTTTTT
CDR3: CSAGTAANTGELFF

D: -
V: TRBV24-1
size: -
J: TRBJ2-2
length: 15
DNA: TGTGCCACCAGTGATTTGACGGGGTTCACCGGGGAGCTGTTTTTT
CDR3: CATSDLTGFTGELFF

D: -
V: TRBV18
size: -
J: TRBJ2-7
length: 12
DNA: TGTGCCAGCTCACCAGGACAGTTCGAGCAGTACTTC
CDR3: CASSPGQFEQYF

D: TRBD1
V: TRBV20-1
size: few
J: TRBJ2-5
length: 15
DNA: TGCAGTGCTAGAGTGGACAGGGGGTACCAAGAGACCCAGTACTTC
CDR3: CSARVDRGYQETQYF

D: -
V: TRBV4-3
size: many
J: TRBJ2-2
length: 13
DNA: TGCGCCAGCAGCCAAGAAAGCACCGGGGAGCTGTTTTTT
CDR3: CASSQESTGELFF

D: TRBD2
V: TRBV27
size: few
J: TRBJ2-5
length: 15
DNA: TGTGCCAGCAGAAGGGGACTAGCGGGAGATTCTGCCCAGTACTTC
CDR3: CASRRGLAGDSAQYF

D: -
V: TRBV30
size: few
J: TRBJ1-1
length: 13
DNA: TGTGCCTGGAGTGTAGGGACCCAGAGGTGGGCTTTCTTT
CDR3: CAWSVGTQRWAFF

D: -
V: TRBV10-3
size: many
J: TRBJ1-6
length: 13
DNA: TGTGCCACCCAGACGGAGGTTGGTTCACCCCTCCACTTT
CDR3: CATQTEVGSPLHF

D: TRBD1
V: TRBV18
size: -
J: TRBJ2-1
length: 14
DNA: TGTGCCAGCTCACCACGGGACAGGGCAAGTGAGCAGTTCTTC
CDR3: CASSPRDRASEQFF

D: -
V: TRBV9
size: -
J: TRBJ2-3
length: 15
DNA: TGTGCCAGCAGCGTAAGGGGGGCTAGCACAGATACGCAGTATTTT
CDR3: CASSVRGASTDTQYF

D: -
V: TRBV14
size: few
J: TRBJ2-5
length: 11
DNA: TGTGCCAGCAGCCAAGGATCGACCCAGTACTTC
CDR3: CASSQGSTQYF

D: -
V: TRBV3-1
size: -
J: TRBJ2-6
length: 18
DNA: TGTGCCAGCAGCCAAGACGGGGAAGGGAGCTCTGGGGCCAACGTCCTGACTTTC
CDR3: CASSQDGEGSSGANVLTF

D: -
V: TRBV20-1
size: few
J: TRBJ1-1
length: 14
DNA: TGCAGTGCTAGAGAGCCGCGGGGCAGCACTGAAGCTTTCTTT
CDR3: CSAREPRGSTEAFF

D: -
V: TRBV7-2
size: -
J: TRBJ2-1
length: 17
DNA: TGTGCCAGCAGCTTAGTTCGCGGCGGGATGTCTAAGGTTGAGCAGTTCTTC
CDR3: CASSLVRGGMSKVEQFF

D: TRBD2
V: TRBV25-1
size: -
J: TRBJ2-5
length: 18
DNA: TGTGCCAGCAGTCCCCCCCAGTGGCTAGCGGGGGTTCAAGAGACCCAGTACTTC
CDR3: CASSPPQWLAGVQETQYF

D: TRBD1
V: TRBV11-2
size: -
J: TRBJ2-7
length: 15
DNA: TGTGCCAGCAGCTTAGGACAGGGGTTTGCCTACGAGCAGTACTTC
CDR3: CASSLGQGFAYEQYF

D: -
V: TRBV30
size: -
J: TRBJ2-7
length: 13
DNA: TGTGCCTGGAGTGTATTCCAGGCTCGCGAGCAGTACTTC
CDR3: CAWSVFQAREQYF

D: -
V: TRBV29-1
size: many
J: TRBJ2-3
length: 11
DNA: TGCAGCGTTGAGGCCACAGATACGCAGTATTTT
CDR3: CSVEATDTQYF

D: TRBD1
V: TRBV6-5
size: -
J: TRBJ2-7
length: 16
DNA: TGTGCCAGCAGTTACTTCGACAGGGGCCCTACCTACGAGCAGTACTTC
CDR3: CASSYFDRGPTYEQYF

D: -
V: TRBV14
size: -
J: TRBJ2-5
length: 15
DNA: TGTGCCAGCAGCCAACGTGGCCAGACCCAAGAGACCCAGTACTTC
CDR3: CASSQRGQTQETQYF

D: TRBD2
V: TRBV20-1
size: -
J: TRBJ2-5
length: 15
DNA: TGCAGTGCTAGTGGGACTAGCGGGAGAGAAGAGACCCAGTACTTC
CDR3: CSASGTSGREETQYF